What follows are 5 T cell receptor beta chains derived from one specimen sequenced in a study of blood T cell repertoires in COVID-19. The assay was immunoSEQ multiplex PCR, and TCRdb's table has in-frame clones only and misses some. The table shows over 150,000 clones, with nearly 90% occurring only once. Sequenced material: peripheral blood. These receptors were obtained from a man aged 45 to 65 with COVID-19, enrolled during active disease.

This clone has just one count. The chain couples TRBV18 to TRBJ2-7; TRBD1 might be the D (6 bases). Germline CDR1 KGHSH, CDR2 LQKENI. V lost 3 bases, J lost 4 bases, and 13 bases lay in between. CDR3 length: 14 amino acids. The CDR3 protein is CASSPLRTVYEQYF. Written as DNA, the CDR3 is TGTGCCAGCTCACCGCTTAGGACAGTTTACGAGCAGTACTTC. Full variable domain (rest looked up from reference TRBV18 and TRBJ2-7): NAGVMQNPRHLVRRRGQEARLRCSPMKGHSHVYWYRQLPEEGLKFMVYLQKENIIDESGMPKERFSAEFPKEGPSILRIQQVVRGDSAAYFCASSPLRTVYEQYFGPGTRLTVT.

V and J are TRBV19 and TRBJ2-6; TRBD1 aligns across 7 bases. The germline CDR1 and CDR2 sequences are LNHDA and SQIVND (reference sequence). J was trimmed by 0 bases and V by 5 bases; bases with no gene match: 13. This CDR3 region has 19 residues. CDR3 sequence (DNA): TGTGCCAGTAGTTCCTCCGGGACAGCCCAACTCTCTGGGGCCAACGTCCTGACTTTC. It yields the protein CASSSSGTAQLSGANVLTF. Complete variable domain (other parts from reference TRBV19 and TRBJ2-6): DGGITQSPKYLFRKEGQNVTLSCEQNLNHDAMYWYRQDPGQGLRLIYYSQIVNDFQKGDIAEGYSVSREKKESFPLTVTSAQKNPTAFYLCASSSSGTAQLSGANVLTFGAGSRLTVL.

V and J are TRBV6-5 and TRBJ2-7; 7 bases align to TRBD1. Germline V gives CDR1 MNHEY, CDR2 SVGAGI. This CDR3 comprises 12 residues. Losses at the gene ends were 7 bases for V and 7 bases for J; bases not matched to a gene: 7. Here the CDR3 reads CASTPSGGEQYF. Written as DNA, the CDR3 is TGTGCCAGCACCCCCTCAGGGGGAGAGCAGTACTTC.

This chain links TRBV7-9 with TRBJ2-5; D is possibly TRBD1 (6 bases). This CDR3 has 14 residues. Germline V gene data show CDR1 as SEHNR and CDR2 as FQNEAQ (reference sequence). V was trimmed by 5 bases and J by 2 bases, leaving 12 bases between them. CDR3 region: CASSPGQTQETQYF. As DNA, the CDR3 is TGTGCCAGCAGCCCTGGACAGACACAAGAGACCCAGTACTTC.

The rearrangement links TRBV3-1 (or the pseudogene TRBV3-2) to TRBJ2-1; TRBD2 is a possible D gene (5 bases). This CDR3 is built from 13 residues. Germline V gene data show CDR1 as LGHDT and CDR2 as YNNKEL (reference sequence). Deletions cut 2 bases from V and 8 bases from J, with 10 bases between. The CDR3 DNA follows: TGTGCCAGCAGCCAAAACTCGAGGGATGAGCAGTTCTTC. It specifies CASSQNSRDEQFF.